The clone carrying this TCR beta chain was observed at least ten times. The data are from a study of spatial heterogeneity in lung cancer. TCR cDNA molecules each carried a unique molecular identifier. TCRdb re-called the 5' RACE reads with MiXCR, one entry per CDR3 protein. This table has around 60,000 distinct CDR3 sequences, more than 7% appearing once. Time point specified: sample taken at primary tumor resection. Whole RNA, which was extracted from tumor, nontumor lung tissue or frozen PBMC, was sequenced without any cell sorting. The cohort: over 65 early-stage, untreated non-small cell lung cancer patients. Looked up from germline, CDR1 is SGHTA and CDR2 is FQGTGA. CDR3 length equals 14 residues. V lost 5 bases and J 4 bases, leaving 11 bases between the germline ends.

The sample consisted of PBMCs, taken at surgery. V usage is TRBV7-3 and J usage is TRBJ2-2; D ambiguous. This sequence originates from a female donor with early-stage non-small cell lung cancer. In DNA form, the CDR3 reads TGTGCCAGCAGCCCCGAAACGGGCACCGGGGAGCTGTTTTTT. Its protein product is CASSPETGTGELFF.